The TCR beta chain described here comes from a study of spatial heterogeneity in lung cancer. Looking at the study overall: Available follow-up PBMC samples, collected a median of about 25 months post-resection, were sequenced.

The CDR3 is 16 residues long. V lost 1 base and J 4 bases, leaving 16 bases between the germline ends. Per the germline V gene, CDR1 is SGHNT and CDR2 is YENEEA. Time point: blood at routine non-recurrence follow-up after resection. This clonotype has just a few counts. TCRdb reanalysed the 5' RACE reads using MiXCR and keeps one entry per CDR3 protein. Of under 150,000 distinct CDR3 sequences in the sample, 11% were seen once. The chain has TRBV11-3 and TRBJ2-5; D may be TRBD2 (5 bases). The material was PBMCs, obtained at follow-up. This receptor was obtained from a female donor with early-stage non-small cell lung cancer. The CDR3, as DNA: TGTGCCAGCAGCTTAGTCGGTTGGGAGACTCGAGAGACCCAGTACTTC. This translates into CASSLVGWETRETQYF.